Detailed here is one T cell receptor (beta chain). Its antigen is not known. Separate cDNA molecules each had unique molecular identifiers attached to them. TCRdb recomputed calls from the 5' RACE reads with MiXCR, one row per CDR3 protein. Of 100,000 to 150,000 distinct CDR3 sequences listed, around 14% are singletons. This record belongs to a study of early T cells in non-severe SARS-CoV-2 infection. For the study at large: The study sequenced bulk RNA from unsorted whole blood, with chains unpaired.

Study-wide results and limits: VDJdb matching skewed toward anti-spike CD8 responses, missing private and CD4 specificities.

Germline V gives CDR1 SGHRS, CDR2 YFSETQ. V gave up 4 bases and J gave up 8 bases; unmatched junction bases: 5. The length of the CDR3 is 13 residues. This sequence was found in an adult who was a healthcare worker with PCR-confirmed SARS-CoV-2 infection or an uninfected control (not recorded which). The sample taken for sequencing was whole blood. The V call is TRBV5-1, the J call TRBJ1-4, with 7 bases matching TRBD1. CDR3 sequence reads: CASSRGLGEKLFF. As DNA, the CDR3 is TGCGCCAGCAGCAGGGGGCTGGGGGAAAAACTGTTTTTT.